These T cell receptor beta chains were read from a single sample in a study of blood T cell repertoires in COVID-19. Profiled with immunoSEQ multiplex PCR; TCRdb holds only in-frame clones, not every one. Here the sample spans 35,000 to 45,000 clones, 92% being singletons. Sample: peripheral blood. The source is a man aged 50 to 60 with active COVID-19. The CDR3 runs from the conserved cysteine through the conserved F or W. The order of the fields is D gene, V gene, J gene, clone size, CDR3 DNA, CDR3 protein. D genes are given only for firm matches. Not all rows give a size; the values are once, few, many and, for expanded clones, a class.

D gene: TRBD1
V gene: TRBV27
J gene: TRBJ2-1
clone size: NA
CDR3 DNA: TGTGCCAGCAGTTCCCCTCCCCCAGGGGGCCCCTACAATGAGCAGTTCTTC
CDR3 protein: CASSSPPPGGPYNEQFF

D gene: NA
V gene: TRBV28
J gene: TRBJ1-3
clone size: NA
CDR3 DNA: TGTGCCGTACTCGGGCCAGGGCCTGGAAACACCATATATTTT
CDR3 protein: CAVLGPGPGNTIYF

D gene: TRBD1
V gene: TRBV2
J gene: TRBJ1-5
clone size: NA
CDR3 DNA: TGTGCCAGCAGCGGGACAGGGAATCAGCCCCAGCATTTT
CDR3 protein: CASSGTGNQPQHF

D gene: NA
V gene: TRBV28
J gene: TRBJ1-6
clone size: once
CDR3 DNA: TGTGCCAGCAGTTCCCGGGATTCCCCCTATAATTCACCCCTCCACTTT
CDR3 protein: CASSSRDSPYNSPLHF

D gene: NA
V gene: TRBV6-5
J gene: TRBJ1-6
clone size: NA
CDR3 DNA: TGTGCCAGCAGGCGCACGAGGGAGGTTTCACCCCTCCACTTT
CDR3 protein: CASRRTREVSPLHF

D gene: NA
V gene: TRBV9
J gene: TRBJ2-1
clone size: NA
CDR3 DNA: TGTGCCAGCAGCCCGCAGCACAGGGTCGAGCAGTTCTTC
CDR3 protein: CASSPQHRVEQFF

D gene: TRBD2
V gene: TRBV6-5
J gene: TRBJ2-2
clone size: NA
CDR3 DNA: TGTGCCACCCGACTAGCAACGGACACCGGGGAGCTGTTTTTT
CDR3 protein: CATRLATDTGELFF

D gene: TRBD1
V gene: TRBV30
J gene: TRBJ1-2
clone size: NA
CDR3 DNA: TGTGCCCGACTGGGACAGGGGAGCTATGGCTACACCTTC
CDR3 protein: CARLGQGSYGYTF

D gene: NA
V gene: TRBV5-1
J gene: TRBJ1-3
clone size: NA
CDR3 DNA: TGCGCCAGCAGCTTGGCGGGGGACTCTGGAAACACCATATATTTT
CDR3 protein: CASSLAGDSGNTIYF

D gene: NA
V gene: TRBV19
J gene: TRBJ1-5
clone size: NA
CDR3 DNA: TGTGCCAGTAGTATGATCAGGGATGGTGGCAATCAGCCCCAGCATTTT
CDR3 protein: CASSMIRDGGNQPQHF

D gene: NA
V gene: TRBV6-1
J gene: TRBJ2-7
clone size: NA
CDR3 DNA: TGTGCCAGCAGTGAGACAACCGTATACGAGCAGTACTTC
CDR3 protein: CASSETTVYEQYF

D gene: TRBD1
V gene: TRBV2
J gene: TRBJ1-3
clone size: NA
CDR3 DNA: TGTGCCAGTAGACAGGGGGCTGGAAACACCATATATTTT
CDR3 protein: CASRQGAGNTIYF

D gene: TRBD2
V gene: TRBV7-8
J gene: TRBJ2-7
clone size: NA
CDR3 DNA: TGTGCCAGCAGCTTAGGGGGGTCGACTAGCGTCTCCTACGAGCAGTACTTC
CDR3 protein: CASSLGGSTSVSYEQYF

D gene: TRBD2
V gene: TRBV19
J gene: TRBJ2-1
clone size: NA
CDR3 DNA: TGTGCCAGTAGTCGGGACAGAACCGGGACTAGCGGGAGAATTGGAGCTTACAATGAGCAGTTCTTC
CDR3 protein: CASSRDRTGTSGRIGAYNEQFF

D gene: NA
V gene: TRBV6-5
J gene: TRBJ1-5
clone size: NA
CDR3 DNA: TGTGCCAGCAGTAGGGGTGAAGATCAGCCCCAGCATTTT
CDR3 protein: CASSRGEDQPQHF

D gene: TRBD1
V gene: TRBV27
J gene: TRBJ1-6
clone size: NA
CDR3 DNA: TGTGCCAGCAGTCCCGGACAGGGGGCAGGTTCACCCCTCCACTTT
CDR3 protein: CASSPGQGAGSPLHF

D gene: TRBD2
V gene: TRBV30
J gene: TRBJ2-5
clone size: NA
CDR3 DNA: TGTGCCTGGCAAACAACAACTAGCGGTCAAGAGACCCAGTACTTC
CDR3 protein: CAWQTTTSGQETQYF

D gene: TRBD1
V gene: TRBV11-2
J gene: TRBJ1-4
clone size: NA
CDR3 DNA: TGTGCCAGCAGCTTGGGAGACAGGGTTCCTGAAAAACTGTTTTTT
CDR3 protein: CASSLGDRVPEKLFF

D gene: NA
V gene: TRBV6-1
J gene: TRBJ2-7
clone size: few
CDR3 DNA: TGTGCCAGCAGTGATACTACAGGGTCTCCTTCCTACGAGCAGTACTTC
CDR3 protein: CASSDTTGSPSYEQYF

D gene: NA
V gene: TRBV28
J gene: TRBJ2-5
clone size: NA
CDR3 DNA: TGTGCCAGCAGTTTAAACGGGGACTCGGAGACCCAGTACTTC
CDR3 protein: CASSLNGDSETQYF

D gene: TRBD1
V gene: TRBV12-3/TRBV12-4
J gene: TRBJ1-4
clone size: NA
CDR3 DNA: TGTGCCAGCAGCACAGACAGGGGTCAACTGTTTTTT
CDR3 protein: CASSTDRGQLFF

D gene: TRBD1
V gene: TRBV11-2
J gene: TRBJ2-5
clone size: NA
CDR3 DNA: TGTGCCAGCAGCCTCCGGACAGGCCTCGAAGGAGAGACCCAGTACTTC
CDR3 protein: CASSLRTGLEGETQYF

D gene: NA
V gene: TRBV28
J gene: TRBJ1-6
clone size: NA
CDR3 DNA: TGTGCCAGCAGGTTCAGGGACTATAATTCACCCCTCCACTTT
CDR3 protein: CASRFRDYNSPLHF

D gene: NA
V gene: TRBV29-1
J gene: TRBJ2-3
clone size: NA
CDR3 DNA: TGCAGCGTTGACTGGGGGCCTCGAGATACGCAGTATTTT
CDR3 protein: CSVDWGPRDTQYF

D gene: TRBD2
V gene: TRBV28
J gene: TRBJ2-3
clone size: NA
CDR3 DNA: TGTGCCAGCAGTCCGGGACTAGGAACAGATACGCAGTATTTT
CDR3 protein: CASSPGLGTDTQYF

D gene: NA
V gene: TRBV12-3/TRBV12-4
J gene: TRBJ1-2
clone size: NA
CDR3 DNA: TGTGCCAGCAAGTTAGCTAACTATGGCTACACCTTC
CDR3 protein: CASKLANYGYTF

D gene: TRBD1
V gene: TRBV2
J gene: TRBJ2-6
clone size: NA
CDR3 DNA: TGTGCCGGAGTCGGGACAGGCGAAACCGGGGCCAACGTCCTGACTTTC
CDR3 protein: CAGVGTGETGANVLTF

D gene: TRBD2
V gene: TRBV3-1/TRBV3-2
J gene: TRBJ2-5
clone size: NA
CDR3 DNA: TGTGCCAGCAGCCCAGCGGGAGGGGTCCGGACGACCCAGTACTTC
CDR3 protein: CASSPAGGVRTTQYF

D gene: NA
V gene: TRBV2
J gene: TRBJ1-2
clone size: once
CDR3 DNA: TGTGCCAGCAGTGTGGAACAGACTAACTATGGCTACACCTTC
CDR3 protein: CASSVEQTNYGYTF

D gene: NA
V gene: TRBV27
J gene: TRBJ1-5
clone size: NA
CDR3 DNA: TGTGCCAGCAGTCGGACTAAATCGGAAAGCAATCAGCCCCAGCATTTT
CDR3 protein: CASSRTKSESNQPQHF

D gene: TRBD2
V gene: TRBV5-1
J gene: TRBJ2-5
clone size: NA
CDR3 DNA: TGCGCCAGCACCGCGGGAGGACGTGAGACCCAGTACTTC
CDR3 protein: CASTAGGRETQYF

D gene: TRBD2
V gene: TRBV30
J gene: TRBJ2-4
clone size: NA
CDR3 DNA: TGTGCCTGGAGTGTACTCGGGAGGGGCCTCAAAAACATTCAGTACTTC
CDR3 protein: CAWSVLGRGLKNIQYF

D gene: TRBD2
V gene: TRBV7-9
J gene: TRBJ2-2
clone size: NA
CDR3 DNA: TGTGCCAGCAGCCCGGGACTAGCGGGAAGGACCGGGGAGCTGTTTTTT
CDR3 protein: CASSPGLAGRTGELFF

D gene: TRBD1
V gene: TRBV5-8
J gene: TRBJ1-2
clone size: NA
CDR3 DNA: TGTGCCAGCAGCCTTCGGACAGGGGGCGAGGGAGGCTACACCTTC
CDR3 protein: CASSLRTGGEGGYTF

D gene: NA
V gene: TRBV5-1
J gene: TRBJ1-3
clone size: NA
CDR3 DNA: TGCGCCAGCAGCTTTGGCGGTTTCTCTGGAAACACCATATATTTT
CDR3 protein: CASSFGGFSGNTIYF

D gene: TRBD2
V gene: TRBV9
J gene: TRBJ2-3
clone size: NA
CDR3 DNA: TGTGCCAGCAGCGAGACTAGCGGGAGAATGGATACGCAGTATTTT
CDR3 protein: CASSETSGRMDTQYF

D gene: NA
V gene: TRBV3-1/TRBV3-2
J gene: TRBJ1-6
clone size: NA
CDR3 DNA: TGTGCCAGCAGCCGTCCCGTGGGGGGGGTAAAAAGCTCACCCCTCCACTTT
CDR3 protein: CASSRPVGGVKSSPLHF

D gene: TRBD1
V gene: TRBV6-4
J gene: TRBJ1-1
clone size: NA
CDR3 DNA: TGTGCCAGCAGTGTAACCGGGACAGGGGTTCCGTCAGCGAACACTGAAGCTTTCTTT
CDR3 protein: CASSVTGTGVPSANTEAFF

D gene: NA
V gene: TRBV12-3/TRBV12-4
J gene: TRBJ2-1
clone size: once
CDR3 DNA: TGTGCCAGCAGACAATCCTACAATGAGCAGTTCTTC
CDR3 protein: CASRQSYNEQFF

D gene: NA
V gene: TRBV24-1
J gene: TRBJ1-1
clone size: NA
CDR3 DNA: TGTGCCACCAGTGGTTCCTCCCAGGGGCACGCTAACACTGAAGCTTTCTTT
CDR3 protein: CATSGSSQGHANTEAFF

D gene: NA
V gene: TRBV5-1
J gene: TRBJ2-1
clone size: NA
CDR3 DNA: TGCGCCAGCAGCTTGGCGGGTATTGAGCAGTTCTTC
CDR3 protein: CASSLAGIEQFF

D gene: TRBD2
V gene: TRBV7-2
J gene: TRBJ2-3
clone size: NA
CDR3 DNA: TGTGCCAGCAGCACGACTAGCGGGGCAGATACGCAGTATTTT
CDR3 protein: CASSTTSGADTQYF

D gene: TRBD2
V gene: TRBV30
J gene: TRBJ2-3
clone size: NA
CDR3 DNA: TGTGCCTGGAGCCGAGCGGGAGGCCCAGATACGCAGTATTTT
CDR3 protein: CAWSRAGGPDTQYF

D gene: TRBD2
V gene: TRBV19
J gene: TRBJ2-1
clone size: NA
CDR3 DNA: TGTGCCAGTAGTATAGCCAGCGGGAGCTCCTACAATGAGCAGTTCTTC
CDR3 protein: CASSIASGSSYNEQFF

D gene: TRBD2
V gene: TRBV7-9
J gene: TRBJ2-1
clone size: NA
CDR3 DNA: TGTGCCAGCAGTCGAGTAGCGGGAGACGTTTCGCGGCAGTTCTTC
CDR3 protein: CASSRVAGDVSRQFF

D gene: NA
V gene: TRBV11-2
J gene: TRBJ1-1
clone size: NA
CDR3 DNA: TGTGCCAGCAGCTTAGATCAGGGAATCACTGAAGCTTTCTTT
CDR3 protein: CASSLDQGITEAFF

D gene: NA
V gene: TRBV6-6
J gene: TRBJ2-7
clone size: NA
CDR3 DNA: TGTGCCAGCAGTTACTCCACCTACGAGCAGTACTTC
CDR3 protein: CASSYSTYEQYF

D gene: NA
V gene: TRBV11-2
J gene: TRBJ1-6
clone size: once
CDR3 DNA: TGTGCCACTAGGAAACCGGGGGGGTCTAATTCACCCCTCCACTTT
CDR3 protein: CATRKPGGSNSPLHF

D gene: NA
V gene: TRBV6-5
J gene: TRBJ2-2
clone size: NA
CDR3 DNA: TGTGCCAGCACAGGTGGGGGCACTGGCACCGGGGAGCTGTTTTTT
CDR3 protein: CASTGGGTGTGELFF

D gene: TRBD1
V gene: TRBV19
J gene: TRBJ1-2
clone size: once
CDR3 DNA: TGTGCCAGTAGTCCGAGAGGGACAGGAGTCGCCTATGGCTACACCTTC
CDR3 protein: CASSPRGTGVAYGYTF

D gene: TRBD1
V gene: TRBV27
J gene: TRBJ2-7
clone size: NA
CDR3 DNA: TGTGCCAGCAGTTTGTTCAGGGGGCTCGAGCAGTACTTC
CDR3 protein: CASSLFRGLEQYF

D gene: TRBD1
V gene: TRBV6-5
J gene: TRBJ1-2
clone size: NA
CDR3 DNA: TGTGCCAGCACCGCCCGGACAGGGGCCTATGGCTACACCTTC
CDR3 protein: CASTARTGAYGYTF

D gene: NA
V gene: TRBV19
J gene: TRBJ2-4
clone size: NA
CDR3 DNA: TGTGCCAGTAGTCCTCAACCTCCTACGGCAGGGCTAGCCAAAAACATTCAGTACTTC
CDR3 protein: CASSPQPPTAGLAKNIQYF

D gene: TRBD2
V gene: TRBV11-2
J gene: TRBJ2-7
clone size: once
CDR3 DNA: TGTGCCAGCAGCCTGACTAGCGGTTCCTACGAGCAGTACTTC
CDR3 protein: CASSLTSGSYEQYF

D gene: NA
V gene: TRBV7-6
J gene: TRBJ1-3
clone size: NA
CDR3 DNA: TGTGCCAGCAGCTTAAAAGCGAGAGGGACAAGTGGAAACACCATATATTTT
CDR3 protein: CASSLKARGTSGNTIYF